This T cell receptor (beta chain) was sequenced in a study of naive and memory T cell subsets. Findings and caveats of the study: TCR counts from RNA may reflect activation-linked expression changes.

Cells stained for CD3, CD4, CD8, CD45RA and CD27 were sorted into four subsets. As to this clonotype: What it binds is not known.

Both TRBC1 and TRBC2 were covered by a beta constant-region primer of two equimolar oligonucleotides. Nested alpha and beta constant-region primers with the SP2 primer drove four PCR rounds on ligated cDNA. MiXCR, applied by TCRdb to the UMI-ligation and nested PCR reads, yields one record per CDR3 protein. This sample has some 87,000 distinct CDR3 sequences, with roughly 7% found just once. Per the germline V gene, CDR1 is DFQATT and CDR2 is SNEGSKA (reference sequence). The CDR3 runs to 12 residues. V was cut by 3 bases and J by 8 bases, with 11 bases left in between. Material: central memory CD4+ T cells from blood. The genes are TRBV20-1 and TRBJ2-1, with D perhaps being TRBD1 or TRBD2 (5 bases each). This TCR was sampled from a human donor in good health. Written as DNA, the CDR3 is TGCAGTGCTAGGAGGGGACGGGATGAGCAGTTCTTC. Its translation: CSARRGRDEQFF.